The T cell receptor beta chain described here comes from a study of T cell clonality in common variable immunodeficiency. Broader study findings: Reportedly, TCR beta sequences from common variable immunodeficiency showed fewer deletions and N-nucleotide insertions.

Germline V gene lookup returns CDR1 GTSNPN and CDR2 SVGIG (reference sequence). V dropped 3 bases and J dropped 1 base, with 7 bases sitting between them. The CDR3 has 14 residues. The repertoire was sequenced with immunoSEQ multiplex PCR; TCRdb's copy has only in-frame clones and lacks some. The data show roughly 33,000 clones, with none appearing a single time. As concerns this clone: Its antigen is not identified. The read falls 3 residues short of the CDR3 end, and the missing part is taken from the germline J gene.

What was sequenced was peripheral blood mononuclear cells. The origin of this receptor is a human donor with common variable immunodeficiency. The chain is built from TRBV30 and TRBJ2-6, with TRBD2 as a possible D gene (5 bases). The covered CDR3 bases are TGTGCCTGGAGGGACTTTTCTGGGGCCAACGTC. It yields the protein CAWRDFSGANV. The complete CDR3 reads CAWRDFSGANVLTF.